This entry describes one T cell receptor (beta chain). Noted treatment: around 19 received Ad26.COV2.S at low or high dose, single or two shots; about 5 received placebo; per-sample allocation not given. Day 63 after the first injection of vaccine or placebo was the sampling time. This sample is part of a study of Ad26.COV2.S vaccination and SARS-CoV-2 variants. The CDR3 covers 18 residues. The germline V gene encodes CDR1 MNHEY and CDR2 SMNVEV (reference sequence). The V gene end was trimmed by 3 bases and the J gene end by 7 bases; junction bases not matched to a gene: 12. Generated by immunoSEQ multiplex PCR, the TCRdb table keeps only in-frame clones and is missing some. The sample lists about 350,000 clones, roughly 90% occurring once.

V and J are TRBV27 and TRBJ2-2; 12 bases align to TRBD2. The source is a person between 18 and 59 years old who received the Ad26.COV2.S COVID-19 vaccine or a placebo. The material sequenced was peripheral blood, taken in a trial of Ad26.COV2.S vaccine versus placebo. The CDR3 sequence is CASSFQSSGGAADGELFF. The CDR3 DNA reads as TGTGCCAGCAGTTTTCAGTCTAGCGGGGGGGCCGCGGACGGGGAGCTGTTTTTT.